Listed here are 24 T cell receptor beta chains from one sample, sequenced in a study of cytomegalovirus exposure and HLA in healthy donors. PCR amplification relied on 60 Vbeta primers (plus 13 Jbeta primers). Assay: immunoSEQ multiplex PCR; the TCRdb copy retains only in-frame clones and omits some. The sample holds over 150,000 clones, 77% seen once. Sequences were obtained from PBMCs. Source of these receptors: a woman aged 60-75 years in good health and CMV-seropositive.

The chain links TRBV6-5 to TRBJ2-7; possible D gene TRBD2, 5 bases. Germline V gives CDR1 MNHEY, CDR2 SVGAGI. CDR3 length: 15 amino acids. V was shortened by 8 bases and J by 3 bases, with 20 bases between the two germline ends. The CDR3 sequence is CASSQEEGIFYEQYF. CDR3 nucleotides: TGTGCCAGCTCTCAGGAGGAAGGGATTTTCTACGAGCAGTACTTC.

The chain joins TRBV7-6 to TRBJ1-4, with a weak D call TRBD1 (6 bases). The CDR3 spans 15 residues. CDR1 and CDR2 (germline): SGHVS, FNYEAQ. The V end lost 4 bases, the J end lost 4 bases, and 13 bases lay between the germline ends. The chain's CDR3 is CASSWGRQHNEKLFF. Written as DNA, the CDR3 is TGTGCCAGCAGCTGGGGGCGGCAGCATAATGAAAAACTGTTTTTT.

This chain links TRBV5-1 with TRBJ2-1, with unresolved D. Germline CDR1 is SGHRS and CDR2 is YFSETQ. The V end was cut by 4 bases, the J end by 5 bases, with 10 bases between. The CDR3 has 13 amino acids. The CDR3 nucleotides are TGCGCCAGCAGCCACCTAGGCCACAATGAGCAGTTCTTC. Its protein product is CASSHLGHNEQFF. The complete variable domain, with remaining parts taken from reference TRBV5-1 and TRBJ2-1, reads KAGVTQTPRYLIKTRGQQVTLSCSPISGHRSVSWYQQTPGQGLQFLFEYFSETQRNKGNFPGRFSGRQFSNSRSEMNVSTLELGDSALYLCASSHLGHNEQFFGPGTRLTVL.

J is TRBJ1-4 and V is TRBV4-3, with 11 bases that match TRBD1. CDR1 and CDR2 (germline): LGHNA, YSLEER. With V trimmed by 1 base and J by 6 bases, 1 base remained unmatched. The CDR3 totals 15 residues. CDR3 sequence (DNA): TGCGCCAGCAGCCAAGGGGACAGGGGGGATGAAAAACTGTTTTTT. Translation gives CASSQGDRGDEKLFF.

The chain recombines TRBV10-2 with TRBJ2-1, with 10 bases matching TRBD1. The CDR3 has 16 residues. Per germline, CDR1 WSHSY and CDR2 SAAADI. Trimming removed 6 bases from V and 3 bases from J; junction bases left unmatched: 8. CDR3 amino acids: CASSPRTGGLYNEQFF. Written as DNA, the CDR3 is TGCGCCAGCAGCCCGAGGACAGGGGGACTCTACAATGAGCAGTTCTTC.

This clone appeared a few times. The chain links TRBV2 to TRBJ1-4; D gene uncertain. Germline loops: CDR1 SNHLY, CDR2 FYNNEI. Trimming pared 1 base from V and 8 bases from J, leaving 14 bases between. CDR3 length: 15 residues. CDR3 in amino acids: CASSEVAGRGEKLFF. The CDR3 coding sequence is TGTGCCAGCAGTGAAGTAGCCGGACGCGGGGAAAAACTGTTTTTT.

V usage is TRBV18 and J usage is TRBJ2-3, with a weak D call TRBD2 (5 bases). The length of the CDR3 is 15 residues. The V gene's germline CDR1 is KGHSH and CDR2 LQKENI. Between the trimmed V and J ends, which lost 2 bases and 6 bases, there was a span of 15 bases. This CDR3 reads CASSPLPAGVDTQYF. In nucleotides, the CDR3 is TGTGCCAGCTCACCATTACCAGCCGGGGTTGATACGCAGTATTTT.

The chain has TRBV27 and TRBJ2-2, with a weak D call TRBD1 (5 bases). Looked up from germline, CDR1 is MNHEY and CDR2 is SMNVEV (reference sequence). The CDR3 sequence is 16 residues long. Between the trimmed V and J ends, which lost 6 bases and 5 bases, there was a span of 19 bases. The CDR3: CASSRITGRHTGELFF. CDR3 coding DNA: TGTGCCAGCAGCAGGATCACAGGTAGACATACCGGGGAGCTGTTTTTT.

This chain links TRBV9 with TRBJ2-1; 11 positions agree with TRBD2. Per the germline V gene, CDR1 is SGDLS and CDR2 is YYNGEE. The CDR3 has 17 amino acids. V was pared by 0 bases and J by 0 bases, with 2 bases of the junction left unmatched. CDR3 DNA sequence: TGTGCCAGCAGCGTAGCTACTAGCGGGAGCTCCTACAATGAGCAGTTCTTC. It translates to CASSVATSGSSYNEQFF. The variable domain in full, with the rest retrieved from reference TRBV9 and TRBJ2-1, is DSGVTQTPKHLITATGQRVTLRCSPRSGDLSVYWYQQSLDQGLQFLIQYYNGEERAKGNILERFSAQQFPDLHSELNLSSLELGDSALYFCASSVATSGSSYNEQFFGPGTRLTVL.

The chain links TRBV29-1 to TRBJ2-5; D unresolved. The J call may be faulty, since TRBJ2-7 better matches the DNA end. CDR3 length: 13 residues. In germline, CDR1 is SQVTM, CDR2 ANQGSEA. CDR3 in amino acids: CSVEGAKSGEQYF. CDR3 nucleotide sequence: TGCAGCGTTGAAGGGGCTAAAAGTGGCGAGCAGTACTTC.

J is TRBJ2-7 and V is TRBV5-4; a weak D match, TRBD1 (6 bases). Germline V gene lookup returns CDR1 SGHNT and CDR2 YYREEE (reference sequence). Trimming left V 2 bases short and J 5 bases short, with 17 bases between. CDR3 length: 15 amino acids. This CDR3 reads CASSLGGRSENEQYF. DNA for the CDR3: TGTGCCAGCAGCTTAGGGGGTCGATCCGAGAACGAGCAGTACTTC.

The CDR3 sequence: CASSRTGSGWGYTF. CDR3 bases: TGTGCCAGCAGCCGTACAGGGTCGGGTTGGGGCTACACCTTC. V gene TRBV27 combines with J gene TRBJ1-2, with a weak D call TRBD1 (6 bases). The germline V gene has CDR1 MNHEY and CDR2 SMNVEV (reference sequence). The V end was cut by 6 bases, the J end by 8 bases, with 19 bases between. The CDR3 loop spans 14 amino acids.

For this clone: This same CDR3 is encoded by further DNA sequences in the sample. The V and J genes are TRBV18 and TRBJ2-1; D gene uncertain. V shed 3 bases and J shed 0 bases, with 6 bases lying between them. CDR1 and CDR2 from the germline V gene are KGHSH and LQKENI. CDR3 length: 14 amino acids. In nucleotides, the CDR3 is TGTGCCAGCTCACCGCAGGCCTCCTACAATGAGCAGTTCTTC. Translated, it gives CASSPQASYNEQFF.

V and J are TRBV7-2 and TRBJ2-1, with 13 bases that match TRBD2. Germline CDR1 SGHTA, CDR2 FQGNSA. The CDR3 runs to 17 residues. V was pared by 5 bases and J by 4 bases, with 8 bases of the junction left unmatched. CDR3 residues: CASSTTSGGAPYNEQFF. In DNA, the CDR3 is TGTGCCAGCAGCACAACTAGCGGGGGGGCACCGTACAATGAGCAGTTCTTC.

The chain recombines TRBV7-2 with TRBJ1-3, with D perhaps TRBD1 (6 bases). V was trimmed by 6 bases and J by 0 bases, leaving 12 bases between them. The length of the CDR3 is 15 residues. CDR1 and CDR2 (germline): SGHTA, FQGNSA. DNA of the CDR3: TGTGCCAGCAGACGACAGGCCACCTCTGGAAACACCATATATTTT. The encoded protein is CASRRQATSGNTIYF.

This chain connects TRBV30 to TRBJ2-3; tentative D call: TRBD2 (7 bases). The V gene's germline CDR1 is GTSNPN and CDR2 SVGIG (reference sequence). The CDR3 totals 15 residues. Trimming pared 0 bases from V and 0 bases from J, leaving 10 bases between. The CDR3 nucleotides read TGTGCCTGGAGTGTAAGCGGGACAAGCACAGATACGCAGTATTTT. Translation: CAWSVSGTSTDTQYF.

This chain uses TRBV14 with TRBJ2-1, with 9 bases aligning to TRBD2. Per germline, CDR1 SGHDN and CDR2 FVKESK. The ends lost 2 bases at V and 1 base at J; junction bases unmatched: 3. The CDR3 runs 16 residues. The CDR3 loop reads CASSQYSGSSYNEQFF. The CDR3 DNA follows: TGTGCCAGCAGCCAATATAGCGGGAGTTCCTACAATGAGCAGTTCTTC. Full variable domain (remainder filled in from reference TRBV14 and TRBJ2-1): EAGVTQFPSHSVIEKGQTVTLRCDPISGHDNLYWYRRVMGKEIKFLLHFVKESKQDESGMPNNRFLAERTGGTYSTLKVQPAELEDSGVYFCASSQYSGSSYNEQFFGPGTRLTVL.

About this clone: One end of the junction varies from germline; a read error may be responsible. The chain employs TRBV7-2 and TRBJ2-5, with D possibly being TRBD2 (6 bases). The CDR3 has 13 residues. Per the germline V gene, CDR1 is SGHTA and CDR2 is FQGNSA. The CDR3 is CASSIAVRETQYF. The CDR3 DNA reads TGTGCCAGCAGCATAGCGGTTAGAGAGACCCAGTACTTC. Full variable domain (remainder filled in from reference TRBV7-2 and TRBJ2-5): GAGVSQSPSNKVTEKGKDVELRCDPISGHTALYWYRQSLGQGLEFLIYFQGNSAPDKSGLPSDRFSAERTGGSVSTLTIQRTQQEDSAVYLCASSIAVRETQYFGPGTRLLVL.

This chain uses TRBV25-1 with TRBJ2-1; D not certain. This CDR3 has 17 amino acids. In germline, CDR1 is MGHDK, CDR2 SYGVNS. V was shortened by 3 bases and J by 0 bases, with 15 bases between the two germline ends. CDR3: CASSDTWALSSYNEQFF. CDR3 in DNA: TGTGCCAGCAGTGATACCTGGGCGTTAAGCTCCTACAATGAGCAGTTCTTC.

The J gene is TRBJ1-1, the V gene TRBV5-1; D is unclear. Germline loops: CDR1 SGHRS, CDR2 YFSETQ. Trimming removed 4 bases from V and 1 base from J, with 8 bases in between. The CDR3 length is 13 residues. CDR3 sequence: CASSPDTNTEAFF. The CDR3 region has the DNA TGCGCCAGCAGCCCCGACACGAACACTGAAGCTTTCTTT.

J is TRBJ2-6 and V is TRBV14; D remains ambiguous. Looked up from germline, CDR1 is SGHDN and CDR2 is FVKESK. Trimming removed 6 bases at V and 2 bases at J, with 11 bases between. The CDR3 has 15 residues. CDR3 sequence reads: CASRQSGTGANVLTF. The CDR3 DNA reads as TGTGCCAGCAGGCAATCTGGCACTGGGGCCAACGTCCTGACTTTC.

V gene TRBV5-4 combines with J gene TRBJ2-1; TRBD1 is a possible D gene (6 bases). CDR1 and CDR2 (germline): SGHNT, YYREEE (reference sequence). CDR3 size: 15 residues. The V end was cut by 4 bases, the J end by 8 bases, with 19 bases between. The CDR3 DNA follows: TGTGCCAGCAGCATCTACCTAACAGGGCTGGATGAGCAGTTCTTC. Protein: CASSIYLTGLDEQFF. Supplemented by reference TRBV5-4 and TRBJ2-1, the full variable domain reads ETGVTQSPTHLIKTRGQQVTLRCSSQSGHNTVSWYQQALGQGPQFIFQYYREEENGRGNFPPRFSGLQFPNYSSELNVNALELDDSALYLCASSIYLTGLDEQFFGPGTRLTVL.

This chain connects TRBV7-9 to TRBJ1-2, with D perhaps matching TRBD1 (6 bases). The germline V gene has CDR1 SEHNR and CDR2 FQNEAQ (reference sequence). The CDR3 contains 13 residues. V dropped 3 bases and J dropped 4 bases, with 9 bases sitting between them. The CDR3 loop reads CASSFSTGYGYTF. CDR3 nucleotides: TGTGCCAGCAGCTTTTCGACAGGCTATGGCTACACCTTC.

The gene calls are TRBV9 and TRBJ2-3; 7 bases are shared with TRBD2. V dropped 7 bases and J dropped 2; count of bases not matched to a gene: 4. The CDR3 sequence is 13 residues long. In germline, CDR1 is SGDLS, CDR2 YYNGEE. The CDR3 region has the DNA TGTGCCAGCTCCCTAGCGGCCACAGATACGCAGTATTTT. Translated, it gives CASSLAATDTQYF.